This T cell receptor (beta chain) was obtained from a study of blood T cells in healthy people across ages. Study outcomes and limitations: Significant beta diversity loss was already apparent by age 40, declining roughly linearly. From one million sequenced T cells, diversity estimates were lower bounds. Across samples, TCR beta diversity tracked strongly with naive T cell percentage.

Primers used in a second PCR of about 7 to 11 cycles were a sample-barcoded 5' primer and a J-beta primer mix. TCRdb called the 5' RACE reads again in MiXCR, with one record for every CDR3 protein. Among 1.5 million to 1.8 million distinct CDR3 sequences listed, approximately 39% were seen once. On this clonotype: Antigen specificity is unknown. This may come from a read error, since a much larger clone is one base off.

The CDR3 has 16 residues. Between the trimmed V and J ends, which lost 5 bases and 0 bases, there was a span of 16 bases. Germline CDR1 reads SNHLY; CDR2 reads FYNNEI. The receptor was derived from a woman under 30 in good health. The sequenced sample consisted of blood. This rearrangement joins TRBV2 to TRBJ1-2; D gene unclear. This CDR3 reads CASSTIRTRANYGYTF. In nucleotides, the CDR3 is TGTGCCAGCAGTACGATAAGGACCCGGGCTAACTATGGCTACACCTTC.